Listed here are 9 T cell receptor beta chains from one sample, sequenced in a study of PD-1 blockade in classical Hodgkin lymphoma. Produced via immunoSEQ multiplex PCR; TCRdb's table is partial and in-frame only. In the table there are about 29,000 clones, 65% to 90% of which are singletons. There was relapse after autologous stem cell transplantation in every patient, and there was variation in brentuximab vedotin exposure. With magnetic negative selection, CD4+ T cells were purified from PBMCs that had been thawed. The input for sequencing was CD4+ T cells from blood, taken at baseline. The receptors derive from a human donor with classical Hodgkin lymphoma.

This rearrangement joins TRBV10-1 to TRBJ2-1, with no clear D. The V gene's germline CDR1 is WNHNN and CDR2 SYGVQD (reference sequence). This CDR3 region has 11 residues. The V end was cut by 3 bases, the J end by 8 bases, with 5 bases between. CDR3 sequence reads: CASSDLYEQFF. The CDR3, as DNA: TGCGCCAGCAGTGATCTCTATGAGCAGTTCTTC.

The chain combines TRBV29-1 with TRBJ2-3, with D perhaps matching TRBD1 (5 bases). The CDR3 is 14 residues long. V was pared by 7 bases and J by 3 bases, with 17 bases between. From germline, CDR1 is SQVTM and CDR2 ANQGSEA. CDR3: CSATRQGRTDTQYF. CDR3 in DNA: TGCAGCGCTACCCGTCAGGGTAGGACAGATACGCAGTATTTT.

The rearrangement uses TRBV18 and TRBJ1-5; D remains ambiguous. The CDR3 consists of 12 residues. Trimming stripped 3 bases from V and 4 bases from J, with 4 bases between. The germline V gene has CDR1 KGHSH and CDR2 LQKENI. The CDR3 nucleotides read TGTGCCAGCTCACCGTCGAATCAGCCCCAGCATTTT. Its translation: CASSPSNQPQHF. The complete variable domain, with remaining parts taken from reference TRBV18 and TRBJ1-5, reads NAGVMQNPRHLVRRRGQEARLRCSPMKGHSHVYWYRQLPEEGLKFMVYLQKENIIDESGMPKERFSAEFPKEGPSILRIQQVVRGDSAAYFCASSPSNQPQHFGDGTRLSIL.

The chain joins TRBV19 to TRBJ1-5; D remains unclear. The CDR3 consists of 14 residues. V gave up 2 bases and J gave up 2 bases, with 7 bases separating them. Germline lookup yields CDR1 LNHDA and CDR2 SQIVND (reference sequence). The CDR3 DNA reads TGTGCCAGTAGTATATATAGGGGCAATCAGCCCCAGCATTTT. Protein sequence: CASSIYRGNQPQHF.

The CDR3 DNA reads TGCGCCAGCAGCTTGGTCGCGCTAGCGGAATACAATGAGCAGTTCTTC. Amino acids: CASSLVALAEYNEQFF. The genes are TRBV5-1 and TRBJ2-1, with TRBD2 identical over 7 bases. V dropped 0 bases and J dropped 4; count of bases not matched to a gene: 7. The CDR3 sequence is 16 residues long. Germline V gene data show CDR1 as SGHRS and CDR2 as YFSETQ.

CDR3: CASSKGQGSYNEQFF. CDR3 sequence (DNA): TGCGCCAGCAGCAAGGGACAGGGTTCCTACAATGAGCAGTTCTTC. This chain joins TRBV5-1 and TRBJ2-1, with 9 positions matching TRBD1. This CDR3 has 15 residues. The V segment lost 4 bases and the J segment 1 base; nucleotides outside the gene matches: 3. Looked up from germline, CDR1 is SGHRS and CDR2 is YFSETQ.

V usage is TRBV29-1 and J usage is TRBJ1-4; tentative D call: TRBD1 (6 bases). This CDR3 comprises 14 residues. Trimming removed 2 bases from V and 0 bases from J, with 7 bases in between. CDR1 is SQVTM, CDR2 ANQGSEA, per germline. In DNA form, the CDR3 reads TGCAGCGTTGAAAAGGGGGCAACTAATGAAAAACTGTTTTTT. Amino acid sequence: CSVEKGATNEKLFF. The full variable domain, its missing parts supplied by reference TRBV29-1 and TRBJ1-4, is SAVISQKPSRDICQRGTSLTIQCQVDSQVTMMFWYRQQPGQSLTLIATANQGSEATYESGFVIDKFPISRPNLTFSTLTVSNMSPEDSSIYLCSVEKGATNEKLFFGSGTQLSVL.

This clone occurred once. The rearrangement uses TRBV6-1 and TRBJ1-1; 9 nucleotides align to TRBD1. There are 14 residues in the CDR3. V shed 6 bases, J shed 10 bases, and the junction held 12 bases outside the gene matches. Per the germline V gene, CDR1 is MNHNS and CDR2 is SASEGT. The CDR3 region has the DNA TGTGCCAGCAGCTTAGACAGGGGGGGAGTGCGAGCTTTCTTT. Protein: CASSLDRGGVRAFF.

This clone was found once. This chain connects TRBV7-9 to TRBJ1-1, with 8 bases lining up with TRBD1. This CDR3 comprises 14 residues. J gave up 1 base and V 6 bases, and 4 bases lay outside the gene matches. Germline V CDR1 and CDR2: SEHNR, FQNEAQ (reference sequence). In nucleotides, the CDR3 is TGTGCCAGCAGAGGGACAGGTGGGAACACTGAAGCTTTCTTT. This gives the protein CASRGTGGNTEAFF.